The rows below give T cell receptor beta chains drawn from one sample of a study of OX40 agonist ivuxolimab in advanced cancers. Generated by immunoSEQ multiplex PCR, the TCRdb table keeps only in-frame clones and is missing some. This sample has about 69,000 clones, with over 60% found just once. This material consisted of CD4+ or CD8+ T cells sorted from blood, taken in a trial of the OX40 agonist ivuxolimab. These receptors came from an adult with an advanced solid tumor such as melanoma, head and neck, liver or kidney cancer. The CDR3 runs from the conserved cysteine through the conserved F or W. The order of the fields is V gene, D gene, clone size, J gene, CDR3 DNA, CDR3 protein. D genes are given only for firm matches. Rows give clone size only sometimes, using once, few, many, or a class for an expanded clone.

>TRBV19|-|-|TRBJ2-6
TGTGCCAGTAGTACCCAGACAGGTTTCTCTGGGGCCAACGTCCTGACTTTC
CASSTQTGFSGANVLTF
>TRBV19|-|-|TRBJ2-1
TGTGCCAGTAGTATAGGGCAAAATGAGCAGTTCTTC
CASSIGQNEQFF
>TRBV10-2|TRBD2|-|TRBJ2-7
TGCGCCAGCAGCGTAGCGGGAGGGCCGGGAGAGCAGTACTTC
CASSVAGGPGEQYF
>TRBV7-6|TRBD2|many|TRBJ2-2
TGTGCCAGCAGCAGGACTAGCGGGAGACGGGGCACCGGGGAGCTGTTTTTT
CASSRTSGRRGTGELFF
>TRBV4-2|-|-|TRBJ2-1
TGTGCCAGCAGCCAAGATGTGGCAGGGAGTGGCAATGAGCAGTTCTTC
CASSQDVAGSGNEQFF
>TRBV30|-|few|TRBJ1-4
TGTGCCTGGAGTGCAGGGGACATTACAACTAATGAAAAACTGTTTTTT
CAWSAGDITTNEKLFF
>TRBV18|TRBD1|-|TRBJ1-1
TGTGCCAGCTCACCACTAGGACAGGGATCACTGAACACTGAAGCTTTCTTT
CASSPLGQGSLNTEAFF
>TRBV5-1|-|-|TRBJ1-5
TGCGCCAGCAGCTTCGACGGGGTCTCCCAGCCCCAGCATTTT
CASSFDGVSQPQHF
>TRBV7-9|TRBD1|-|TRBJ1-1
TGTGCCAGCAGCTTAGACGCATACAGGGGGCCCACTGAAGCTTTCTTT
CASSLDAYRGPTEAFF
>TRBV7-8|TRBD1|-|TRBJ2-7
TGTGCCAGCAGCTTAGCAGGGGGCGGCGAGCAGTACTTC
CASSLAGGGEQYF
>TRBV27|-|once|TRBJ2-1
TGTGCCAGCAGCCCCCGGTTGCTTATGATTGATGAGCAGTTCTTC
CASSPRLLMIDEQFF
>TRBV18|-|-|TRBJ2-5
TGTGCCAGCTCACCACCGTCGTTCAGGGAGACCCAGTACTTC
CASSPPSFRETQYF
>TRBV6-5|-|-|TRBJ2-3
TGTGCCAGCAGCCCCGGGACAAAGATTGCGGATACGCAGTATTTT
CASSPGTKIADTQYF
>TRBV10-2|-|-|TRBJ1-5
TGCGCCAGCAGTGGCCCCGCGGGACGGGGCAATCAGCCCCAGCATTTT
CASSGPAGRGNQPQHF
>TRBV28|TRBD2|-|TRBJ2-1
TGTGCCAGCACGGGGAGCGGGAGTCCGGGCACCAATGAGCAGTTCTTC
CASTGSGSPGTNEQFF